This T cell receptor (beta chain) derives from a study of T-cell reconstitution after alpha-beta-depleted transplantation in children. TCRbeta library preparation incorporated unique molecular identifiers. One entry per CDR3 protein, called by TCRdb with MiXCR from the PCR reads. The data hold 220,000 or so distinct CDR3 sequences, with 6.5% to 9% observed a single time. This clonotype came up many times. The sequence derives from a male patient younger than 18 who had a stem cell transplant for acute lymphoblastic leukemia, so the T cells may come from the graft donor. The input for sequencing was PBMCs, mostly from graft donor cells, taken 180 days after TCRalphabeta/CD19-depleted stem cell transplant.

Written as DNA, the CDR3 is TGTGCCAGCAGCGTAGGTACAGGCTCCAACTATGGCTACACCTTC. Translation gives CASSVGTGSNYGYTF. The chain uses TRBV9 and TRBJ1-2; possibly TRBD1 for D (5 bases). With 0 bases removed from V and 2 bases from J, the gap between germline ends came to 11 bases. From germline, CDR1 is SGDLS and CDR2 YYNGEE. The CDR3 has 15 residues. The complete variable domain, with remaining parts taken from reference TRBV9 and TRBJ1-2, reads DSGVTQTPKHLITATGQRVTLRCSPRSGDLSVYWYQQSLDQGLQFLIQYYNGEERAKGNILERFSAQQFPDLHSELNLSSLELGDSALYFCASSVGTGSNYGYTFGSGTRLTVV.